Listed here is a single TCR beta chain. This receptor's antigen is unknown. Base qualities are not at hand, and no much larger clone is one base apart. According to the germline V gene (reference sequence), CDR1 reads MNHEY and CDR2 reads SMNVEV. The trim is 3 bases for V and 1 base for J, with a gap of 14 bases between the germline ends. Measured from the cysteine to the phenylalanine, the CDR3 is 16 residues long. Kept here is only the CDR3 DNA, which spans 48 bases and is read in frame from base 1. PBMCs were isolated by density centrifugation and stained for CD3, CD4 and CD8, and CD4+ and CD8+ T cells were sorted on a FACSAria. Scalp biopsies and blood samples were obtained from unaffected controls. The data originate from a study of CD8+ T cells in alopecia areata listed by TCRdb under 2018. With regard to the full study: High-throughput TCRbeta sequencing was used to examine T cell clonal expansion in alopecia areata in both the C3H/HeJ mouse model and human patients. In humans, TCRbeta sequencing was performed on scalp tissue and on sorted CD4+ and CD8+ peripheral blood T cells from healthy controls and from patients with patchy or totalis/universalis alopecia areata. Scalp clonality was compared across normal scalp (n=4), patchy alopecia areata scalp (n=8), and alopecia totalis/universalis scalp (n=8). RNA was obtained with the PAXgene miRNA kit for fixed scalp, the miRNeasy kit for PBMCs, and the RNeasy kit for mouse skin. TCRbeta CDR3 regions were amplified by immunoSEQ multiplex PCR with 35 Vbeta forward and 13 Jbeta reverse primers. Here is what the overall study found, with its caveats: Higher clonality and more expanded CD8+ clones were observed in lesional scalp than in normal scalp, particularly in alopecia totalis/universalis, a finding suggestive of antigenic drive. Shared TCR sequences between patients were less evident than in mice, which may be partly attributable to HLA diversity in the patient population. Resident alphabeta T cells in normal human skin are also sequenced, complicating scalp TCR repertoire analysis, unlike mouse skin dominated by gammadelta T cells.

Library construction relied on the immunoSEQ multiplex PCR assay. RNA was extracted from all samples and reverse transcribed into cDNA as template for TCR sequencing. SuperScript III was used to make first-strand cDNA, primed with a 2:1 mix of oligo-dT and random hexamers. A synthetic immune receptor repertoire was used to measure amplification bias, and any remaining bias was corrected computationally. The paper's processing steps were these. After raw reads were preprocessed to remove errors, the CDR3 was defined following IMGT conventions as running from the conserved cysteine to phenylalanine. To get clonality, Shannon entropy was normalized by log2 of the number of productive unique TCRs and the result was subtracted from 1. Scalp TCRbeta sequences were cross-referenced with sorted blood CD4 and CD8 repertoires so that the CD4 or CD8 identity of scalp clones could be inferred. TCRdb took this table from immuneACCESS and kept in-frame rearrangements with V and J called. Such tables lack part of the clones; where checked against another copy, unresolved V genes explain under half of the gap, and the rest is unexplained. V and J calls and clone size are as listed in that table; D and trimming were resolved from the DNA. This sample gives 110,000 to 150,000 clones in total; roughly 58% of them show up just once. Of the sample, about 38% falls within the top ten clones.

This receptor was obtained from a human donor in good health. Material for sequencing was CD8+ T cells sorted from blood. The V gene is TRBV27 and the J gene is TRBJ2-3; the D gene could be either TRBD1 or TRBD2, each agreeing at 5 bases. CDR3 sequence: CASSLGDVRGTDTQYF. The nucleotide sequence is TGTGCCAGCAGTTTGGGGGACGTCAGAGGCACAGATACGCAGTATTTT.